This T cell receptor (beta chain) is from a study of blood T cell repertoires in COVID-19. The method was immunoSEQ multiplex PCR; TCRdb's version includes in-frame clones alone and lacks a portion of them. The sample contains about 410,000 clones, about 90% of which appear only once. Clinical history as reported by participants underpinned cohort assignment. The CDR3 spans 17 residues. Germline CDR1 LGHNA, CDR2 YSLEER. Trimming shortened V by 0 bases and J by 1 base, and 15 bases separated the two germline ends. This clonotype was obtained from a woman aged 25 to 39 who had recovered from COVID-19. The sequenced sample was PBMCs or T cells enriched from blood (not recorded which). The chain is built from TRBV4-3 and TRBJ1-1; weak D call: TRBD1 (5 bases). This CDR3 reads CASSQDRGRAWNTEAFF. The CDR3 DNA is TGCGCCAGCAGCCAAGATCGAGGCAGGGCTTGGAACACTGAAGCTTTCTTT.